The next 14 T cell receptor beta chains were all read from a single sample in a study of blood T cell repertoires in COVID-19. Assay: immunoSEQ multiplex PCR; the TCRdb copy retains only in-frame clones and omits some. The table includes under 200,000 clones, roughly 84% detected once. Sequencing input: peripheral blood. Receptor source: a human donor with acute or convalescent COVID-19. The donor label of this sample is uncertain.

This chain links TRBV30 with TRBJ2-2, with 9 bases identical to TRBD1. This CDR3 has 14 amino acids. Germline V gives CDR1 GTSNPN, CDR2 SVGIG (reference sequence). V was clipped by 7 bases and J by 3 bases; unmatched bases: 6. CDR3 residues: CALEQGAHTGELFF. DNA of the CDR3: TGTGCCTTAGAACAGGGGGCTCACACCGGGGAGCTGTTTTTT.

This clone has a single count. V gene TRBV2 combines with J gene TRBJ2-3, with 9 bases that match TRBD2. V gave up 3 bases and J gave up 8 bases; unmatched junction bases: 3. Germline V gene data show CDR1 as SNHLY and CDR2 as FYNNEI. The CDR3 loop spans 13 amino acids. CDR3 bases: TGTGCCAGCAGTGAGCGGGAGGGCCCTACGCAGTATTTT. This sequence encodes CASSEREGPTQYF.

This chain joins TRBV6-1 and TRBJ2-5; TRBD2 agrees at 13 bases. The CDR3 loop spans 16 amino acids. In germline, CDR1 is MNHNS, CDR2 SASEGT. The junction had 3 bases not matched to a gene; V was cut back by 3 bases and J by 2 bases. CDR3 bases: TGTGCCAGCAGTGAGAGACTAGCGGGAGGACAAGAGACCCAGTACTTC. Translating gives CASSERLAGGQETQYF.

The V and J genes are TRBV2 and TRBJ2-1; a possible D gene is TRBD1 (5 bases). V lost 1 base and J 6 bases, leaving 13 bases between the germline ends. The V gene's germline CDR1 is SNHLY and CDR2 FYNNEI. The CDR3 is 15 amino acids. CDR3 in amino acids: CASSEVTGYFNEQFF. The CDR3 coding sequence is TGTGCCAGCAGTGAAGTAACAGGATATTTCAATGAGCAGTTCTTC.

The table lists this clone with a count of one. The chain employs TRBV3-1 (or the pseudogene TRBV3-2) and TRBJ1-4; D remains ambiguous. The germline CDR1 and CDR2 sequences are LGHDT and YNNKEL (reference sequence). This CDR3 is built from 14 residues. V lost 4 bases and J 8 bases, leaving 14 bases between the germline ends. The CDR3 DNA is TGTGCCAGCAGCCCCCGGGAGGGTCGAGAAAAACTGTTTTTT. This encodes CASSPREGREKLFF.

The chain's CDR3 is CASSLQSRGELFF. The CDR3, as DNA: TGTGCCAGCAGCCTACAGAGTCGCGGGGAGCTGTTTTTT. V usage is TRBV6-6 and J usage is TRBJ2-2, with D uncertain. Germline V gene lookup returns CDR1 MNHNY and CDR2 SVGAGI (reference sequence). V was trimmed by 6 bases and J by 7 bases, leaving 12 bases between them. There are 13 residues in the CDR3.

V usage is TRBV9 and J usage is TRBJ1-1; 7 bases line up with TRBD1. The junction had 5 bases not matched to a gene; V was cut back by 3 bases and J by 6 bases. Germline assignment: CDR1 SGDLS and CDR2 YYNGEE. The CDR3 totals 13 residues. CDR3 region: CASSGGTASEAFF. CDR3 DNA sequence: TGTGCCAGCAGCGGAGGGACAGCTTCTGAAGCTTTCTTT.

The V call is TRBV19, the J call TRBJ1-1; 10 nucleotides agree with TRBD1. CDR3 length equals 18 residues. After removal of 4 bases from V and 1 base from J, the junction contained 12 bases not matched to a gene. From germline, CDR1 is LNHDA and CDR2 SQIVND (reference sequence). The CDR3 nucleotides are TGTGCCAGTAGTAAGATCCCCGGGACAGGGGCTAAGAACACTGAAGCTTTCTTT. Residues: CASSKIPGTGAKNTEAFF.

The rearrangement uses TRBV6-6 and TRBJ2-5, with D possibly being TRBD1 (5 bases). The V end lost 3 bases, the J end lost 3 bases, and 14 bases lay between the germline ends. This CDR3 has 15 amino acids. CDR1 MNHNY and CDR2 SVGAGI come from the germline V gene (reference sequence). CDR3 in amino acids: CASSYGGAGKETQYF. CDR3 in DNA: TGTGCCAGCAGTTATGGTGGTGCAGGGAAAGAGACCCAGTACTTC.

The chain has TRBV14 and TRBJ2-7; D is perhaps TRBD2 (6 bases). This CDR3 has 15 amino acids. V lost 2 bases, J lost 4 bases, and 15 bases lay in between. Germline lookup yields CDR1 SGHDN and CDR2 FVKESK. In nucleotides, the CDR3 is TGTGCCAGCAGCCAACCGGGACCAGGGAGGTACGAGCAGTACTTC. Protein: CASSQPGPGRYEQYF.

The V call is TRBV20-1, the J call TRBJ2-7; TRBD2 matches at 9 bases. J was trimmed by 2 bases and V by 3 bases; bases with no gene match: 8. This CDR3 region has 15 residues. Germline lookup yields CDR1 DFQATT and CDR2 SNEGSKA (reference sequence). The CDR3 sequence: CSASRSTSGTYEQYF. The CDR3, as DNA: TGCAGTGCTAGTCGCTCGACTAGCGGAACCTACGAGCAGTACTTC.

Here the CDR3 reads CASSLEGAWNTEAFF. The CDR3 DNA follows: TGTGCCAGCAGCTTAGAGGGGGCGTGGAACACTGAAGCTTTCTTT. The chain uses TRBV7-2 and TRBJ1-1; 7 bases are a match to TRBD1. CDR1 is SGHTA, CDR2 FQGNSA, per germline. Trimming at V came to 1 base and at J to 1 base, leaving 3 bases not matched to a gene. CDR3 length equals 15 residues.

The chain recombines TRBV21-1 with TRBJ1-1; the table names TRBD1, a call not compared with the DNA. TRBV21-1 represents a pseudogene. The CDR3 consists of 15 residues. For the CDR3, the DNA is TGTGCCAGCAGCGACACCCACCTTTCCAACACTGAAGCTTTCTTT. Translation: CASSDTHLSNTEAFF.

This chain links TRBV6-5 with TRBJ2-1; 9 bases line up with TRBD1. Trimming cost V 0 bases and J 6 bases; bases outside gene matches: 6. CDR3 length equals 16 residues. Per the germline V gene, CDR1 is MNHEY and CDR2 is SVGAGI. DNA for the CDR3: TGTGCCAGCAGTTACTCCGGGACAGGGATCATCAATGAGCAGTTCTTC. The encoded protein is CASSYSGTGIINEQFF.